The 14 T cell receptor beta chains listed next were all sequenced from one sample in a study of blood T cell repertoires in COVID-19. Here immunoSEQ multiplex PCR was the method, and the copy in TCRdb shows in-frame clones only, minus some. The sample has 100,000 or so clones; roughly 80% are singletons. The source material was peripheral blood. The source of these receptors is a woman of 80 years or more with acute or convalescent COVID-19.

J is TRBJ2-1 and V is TRBV11-3; TRBD2 is a possible D gene (5 bases). The V gene's germline CDR1 is SGHNT and CDR2 YENEEA. Trimming took off 5 bases at V and 10 bases at J, with 18 bases between the two ends. This CDR3 contains 14 residues. Written as DNA, the CDR3 is TGTGCCAGCAGCCGAGTGGAGGTTAGCTCGGAGCAGTTCTTC. This encodes CASSRVEVSSEQFF.

The chain carries TRBV4-1 and TRBJ1-2; D possibly corresponds to TRBD1 (5 bases). In germline, CDR1 is MGHRA, CDR2 YSYEKL. This CDR3 has 16 amino acids. Trimming pared 2 bases from V and 3 bases from J, leaving 16 bases between. The CDR3 loop reads CASSQFLTGSDYGYTF. For the CDR3, the DNA is TGCGCCAGCAGCCAATTCCTTACAGGCTCAGACTATGGCTACACCTTC.

The chain employs TRBV6-1 and TRBJ2-5; the match to TRBD2 covers 10 bases. The CDR3 is made up of 18 amino acids. V lost 4 bases, J lost 5 bases, and 16 bases stayed unmatched. CDR1 and CDR2 (germline): MNHNS, SASEGT. The DNA of the CDR3 is TGTGCCAGCAGTGTCGCCACTAGCGGGATACGACAGGGGGAGACCCAGTACTTC. Encoded protein: CASSVATSGIRQGETQYF.

V and J are TRBV10-1 and TRBJ1-2; D may be TRBD1 (6 bases). In germline, CDR1 is WNHNN, CDR2 SYGVQD (reference sequence). Trimming pared 6 bases from V and 5 bases from J, leaving 13 bases between. CDR3 size: 13 residues. The CDR3 loop reads CASSPGTSYGYTF. The CDR3 DNA is TGCGCCAGCAGCCCCGGGACAAGTTATGGCTACACCTTC.

V is TRBV10-1 and J is TRBJ2-3, with 7 bases that match TRBD1. The junction had 4 bases not matched to a gene; V was cut back by 5 bases and J by 2 bases. The CDR3 length is 14 residues. Germline-derived CDR1 and CDR2 are WNHNN and SYGVQD (reference sequence). The CDR3 DNA reads as TGCGCCAGCAGTACAGGGGCGAACACAGATACGCAGTATTTT. Its translation is CASSTGANTDTQYF.

This sequence joins TRBV27 and TRBJ2-1; TRBD2 agrees at 13 bases. This CDR3 is built from 16 residues. The junction had 9 bases not matched to a gene; V was cut back by 4 bases and J by 9 bases. Per germline, CDR1 MNHEY and CDR2 SMNVEV (reference sequence). The CDR3 bases are TGTGCCAGCAGTTCAGGACTAGCGGGAGAGGTATTTGAGCAGTTCTTC. This encodes CASSSGLAGEVFEQFF.

The chain carries TRBV7-9 and TRBJ1-1, with D uncertain. The germline V gene has CDR1 SEHNR and CDR2 FQNEAQ (reference sequence). The CDR3 runs 17 residues. The germline V and J ends were trimmed by 1 base and 1 base, with 16 bases remaining between them. The CDR3 bases are TGTGCCAGCAGCTTAGTCATGATGTCAGCGCAGAACACTGAAGCTTTCTTT. Its translation: CASSLVMMSAQNTEAFF.

V usage is TRBV24-1 and J usage is TRBJ2-3, with 12 bases matching TRBD2. Trimming cost V 2 bases and J 5 bases; bases outside gene matches: 4. Germline V gene data show CDR1 as KGHDR and CDR2 as SFDVKD. The CDR3 sequence is 16 residues long. CDR3 nucleotides: TGTGCCACCAGTGATTCGCCTAGCGGGAGGGTAGATACGCAGTATTTT. Translation: CATSDSPSGRVDTQYF.

The chain employs TRBV2 and TRBJ1-3, with TRBD1 matching over 7 bases. CDR1 and CDR2 (germline): SNHLY, FYNNEI. Germline trimming cut 3 bases from V and 7 bases from J; bases unmatched to any gene: 9. The CDR3 has 15 residues. CDR3 coding DNA: TGTGCCAGCAGTGAGATAGGGGGCGCCGGGAACACCATATATTTT. Translated: CASSEIGGAGNTIYF.

This clone came up a few times. The chain couples TRBV12-5 to TRBJ2-3; perhaps TRBD2 as D (7 bases). The CDR3 is 18 residues long. The germline CDR1 and CDR2 sequences are LGHNT and FRNRAP. Trimming removed 6 bases at V and 0 bases at J, with 22 bases between. The CDR3 nucleotides are TGTGCTAGTGGAGACAGGCCGGGAGGCCTCCCTAGCACAGATACGCAGTATTTT. This gives the protein CASGDRPGGLPSTDTQYF.

The CDR3 sequence is CASSANRGKETQYF. Here the CDR3 DNA reads TGTGCCAGCAGTGCGAACAGGGGTAAAGAGACCCAGTACTTC. The chain is built from TRBV28 and TRBJ2-5, with 7 positions matching TRBD1. The CDR3 has 14 amino acids. Trimming took 5 bases from V and 3 from J; bases not matched to a gene: 6. Germline V lookup: CDR1 MDHEN, CDR2 SYDVKM.

The V call is TRBV3-1 (or the pseudogene TRBV3-2), the J call TRBJ1-1, with TRBD1 matching 10 bases. V was clipped by 4 bases and J by 5 bases; unmatched bases: 7. Germline values: CDR1 LGHDT, CDR2 YNNKEL (reference sequence). The CDR3 totals 15 residues. CDR3 protein: CASSLGGQGRTEAFF. The DNA of the CDR3 is TGTGCCAGCAGCCTTGGGGGACAGGGGAGGACTGAAGCTTTCTTT.

The chain employs TRBV9 and TRBJ2-1, with TRBD2 matching over 8 bases. Germline CDR1 is SGDLS and CDR2 is YYNGEE. Losses at the gene ends were 3 bases for V and 8 bases for J; bases not matched to a gene: 13. The CDR3 spans 16 residues. Here the CDR3 DNA reads TGTGCCAGCAGCGCCCCTCCGGGACTAGACGGCCATGAGCAGTTCTTC. Translating gives CASSAPPGLDGHEQFF. Drawing the rest from reference TRBV9 and TRBJ2-1, the complete variable domain is DSGVTQTPKHLITATGQRVTLRCSPRSGDLSVYWYQQSLDQGLQFLIQYYNGEERAKGNILERFSAQQFPDLHSELNLSSLELGDSALYFCASSAPPGLDGHEQFFGPGTRLTVL.

This clone appeared a single time. The gene calls are TRBV5-1 and TRBJ1-5; D perhaps matches TRBD1 (6 bases). The germline gives CDR1 SGHRS, CDR2 YFSETQ. Trimming took off 0 bases at V and 0 bases at J, with 10 bases between the two ends. The CDR3 spans 16 residues. The CDR3 protein is CASSLGTGNSNQPQHF. Here the CDR3 DNA reads TGCGCCAGCAGCTTGGGTACAGGGAATAGCAATCAGCCCCAGCATTTT.